This TCR beta chain was sequenced in a study of tumor-infiltrating lymphocytes in primary liver carcinoma. A constant-region primer primed TCR beta cDNA synthesis from 450 to 550 ng of total RNA. It was through three nested multiplex PCR rounds of slightly modified ARM-PCR that TCR beta libraries arose. The opening two PCR rounds, 10 cycles each, paired TRBV1-TRBV30 forward primers with a C-beta reverse primer. One entry per CDR3 protein results from TCRdb running MiXCR on the multiplex PCR reads. The sample lists hundreds of thousands of distinct CDR3 sequences, more than 55% occurring once. Blood RNA was derived from unsorted whole blood, and germline DNA was extracted too. As concerns this clonotype: A junction end diverges from the germline sequence, so it may reflect a read error.

CDR3 length equals 15 residues. Germline assignment: CDR1 SGHAT and CDR2 FQNNGV. Material: peripheral blood. The rearrangement links TRBV11-2 to TRBJ2-1; D tentatively reads TRBD1 or TRBD2 (6 bases each). This TCR was recovered from a woman in her twenties or thirties with primary liver carcinoma and hepatitis B virus infection. CDR3: CASTLEPGAYNEHFF. Written as DNA, the CDR3 is TGTGCCAGCACCTTAGAGCCGGGGGCCTACAATGAGCACTTCTTC.